The source of this T cell receptor (beta chain) is a study of shared clonotypes between healthy human individuals. This clone has just one count. Possible read error: a much larger clone is one base away. The repertoire was sequenced with immunoSEQ multiplex PCR; TCRdb's copy has only in-frame clones and lacks some. The sample records around 1.1 million clones, around three quarters being singletons. The germline V and J ends were trimmed by 0 bases and 3 bases, with 9 bases remaining between them. Germline V CDR1 and CDR2: SGHTA, FQGNSA. This CDR3 comprises 15 residues. The V and J genes are TRBV7-2 and TRBJ2-1; tentatively, D is TRBD2 (5 bases). The TCR originated in a man younger than 30 in good health. Some clones in this sample may be carry-over from other donors' samples. The sequencing input was memory CD4+ T cells from PBMCs. Subset denoted: CD45RA-negative fraction. In DNA, the CDR3 is TGTGCCAGCAGCTTAGCGGGAGCGGTCTACAATGAGCAGTTCTTC. This encodes CASSLAGAVYNEQFF.